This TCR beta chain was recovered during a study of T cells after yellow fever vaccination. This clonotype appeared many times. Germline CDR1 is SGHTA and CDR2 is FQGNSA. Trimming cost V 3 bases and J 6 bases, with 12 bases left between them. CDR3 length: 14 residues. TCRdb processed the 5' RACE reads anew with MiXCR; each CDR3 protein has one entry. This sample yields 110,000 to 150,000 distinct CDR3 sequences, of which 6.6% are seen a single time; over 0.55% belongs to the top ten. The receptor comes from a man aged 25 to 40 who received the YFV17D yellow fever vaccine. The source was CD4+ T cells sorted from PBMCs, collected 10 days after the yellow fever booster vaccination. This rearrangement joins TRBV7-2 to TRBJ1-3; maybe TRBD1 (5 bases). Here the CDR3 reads CASSLKGGANTIYF. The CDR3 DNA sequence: TGTGCCAGCAGCTTGAAAGGCGGGGCAAACACCATATATTTT.